This T cell receptor (beta chain) was retrieved from a study of T cells in Graves' hyperthyroidism and ophthalmopathy. Between the trimmed V and J ends, which lost 2 bases and 4 bases, there was a span of 9 bases. CDR3 length equals 13 residues. The germline V gene encodes CDR1 SGHRS and CDR2 YFSETQ. RNA transcripts were the template for amplifying TCR beta CDR3 regions. The HTBI set primed first-round TCR CDR3 RT-PCR. One entry per CDR3 protein results from TCRdb running MiXCR on the multiplex PCR reads. The profile shows hundreds of thousands of distinct CDR3 sequences, less than 20% of them singletons.

Sequencing was performed on blood. The chain carries TRBV5-1 and TRBJ2-5; no clear D. This sequence was found in a woman aged 18-29 years with Graves' hyperthyroidism. Here the CDR3 DNA reads TGCGCCAGCAGCTTTAACCACGGAGAGACCCAGTACTTC. Protein sequence: CASSFNHGETQYF. Using reference TRBV5-1 and TRBJ2-5 for the parts outside the CDR3, the full variable domain is KAGVTQTPRYLIKTRGQQVTLSCSPISGHRSVSWYQQTPGQGLQFLFEYFSETQRNKGNFPGRFSGRQFSNSRSEMNVSTLELGDSALYLCASSFNHGETQYFGPGTRLLVL.